These 4 T cell receptor beta chains share one sample of origin, sequenced in a study of cytomegalovirus exposure and HLA in healthy donors. This table comes from immunoSEQ multiplex PCR, and its TCRdb copy is limited to in-frame clones, with some not included. The sample carries some 250,000 clones, around 90% recorded once. Sample: PBMCs. These TCRs come from a woman aged 18-29 years in good health and CMV-seronegative.

The rearrangement joins TRBV28 to TRBJ1-1; D not resolved. The germline CDR1 and CDR2 sequences are MDHEN and SYDVKM. V was cut by 8 bases and J by 6 bases, with 13 bases left in between. The CDR3 totals 12 residues. CDR3 protein: CASRERGSEAFF. CDR3 sequence (DNA): TGTGCCAGCCGCGAGAGAGGATCTGAAGCTTTCTTT.

The V gene is TRBV29-1, the J gene TRBJ2-5; D might be TRBD1 (5 bases). The CDR3 consists of 14 residues. Germline V gene sequence: CDR1 SQVTM, CDR2 ANQGSEA. Trimming took off 0 bases at V and 2 bases at J, with 10 bases between the two ends. CDR3 sequence: CSVEEGVPQETQYF. DNA of the CDR3: TGCAGCGTTGAAGAAGGGGTCCCACAAGAGACCCAGTACTTC. Full variable domain (missing parts from reference TRBV29-1 and TRBJ2-5): SAVISQKPSRDICQRGTSLTIQCQVDSQVTMMFWYRQQPGQSLTLIATANQGSEATYESGFVIDKFPISRPNLTFSTLTVSNMSPEDSSIYLCSVEEGVPQETQYFGPGTRLLVL.

This chain connects TRBV7-9 to TRBJ1-6; weak D call: TRBD1 (6 bases). CDR3 length: 15 residues. Germline V gives CDR1 SEHNR, CDR2 FQNEAQ (reference sequence). Trimming pared 1 base from V and 7 bases from J, leaving 11 bases between. In nucleotides, the CDR3 is TGTGCCAGCAGCTTAGTTCAGGGGAACAATTCACCCCTCCACTTT. Encoded protein: CASSLVQGNNSPLHF.

The chain employs TRBV5-4 and TRBJ2-5; maybe TRBD2 (6 bases). The V and J ends lost 2 bases and 4 bases respectively, with 6 bases between them. CDR1 is SGHNT and CDR2 is YYREEE in the germline V gene (reference sequence). This CDR3 has 12 amino acids. CDR3 nucleotide sequence: TGTGCCAGCAGCTTAGCGGGAGAGACCCAGTACTTC. The encoded protein is CASSLAGETQYF.